The sequence of this T cell receptor beta chain was determined in a study of T cells in Graves' hyperthyroidism and ophthalmopathy. Findings of the study overall: In validation, the model predicted ophthalmopathy. These predictions came a median roughly 6 months before onset. Blood also contained most expanded thyroid clonotypes above 0.001.

Trimming cost V 2 bases and J 5 bases, with 10 bases left between them. The V gene's germline CDR1 is MNHEY and CDR2 SVGAGI. CDR3 length: 15 residues. What was amplified from RNA transcripts were TCR beta CDR3 regions. The study used the HTBI primer set for a first-round RT-PCR of the TCR CDR3. TCRdb reprocessed the multiplex PCR reads with MiXCR, giving one entry per CDR3 protein. The sample includes 450,000 to 600,000 distinct CDR3 sequences, roughly 15% of them seen just once. In regard to this clonotype: What it binds is not known.

The chain uses TRBV6-5 and TRBJ1-6, with D possibly being TRBD1 (5 bases). The source is a woman between 40 and 50 years old with Graves' hyperthyroidism. The material sequenced was blood. CDR3 region: CASSYGAADNSPLHF. The CDR3 DNA sequence: TGTGCCAGCAGTTACGGGGCAGCAGATAATTCACCCCTCCACTTT.